The 32 T cell receptor beta chains given below trace back to one sample, sequenced in a study of tumor-infiltrating lymphocytes in localized non-small cell lung cancer. TCRdb's copy holds only in-frame clones and misses some; the assay was immunoSEQ multiplex PCR. The sample contains tens of thousands of clones, around 85% of which appear only once. The specimen sequenced was lung tumor tissue. The receptors originated from a human donor with non-small cell lung cancer.

The chain's CDR3 is CASSLGTGGNEAFF. For the CDR3, the DNA is TGTGCCAGCAGTTTGGGGACAGGGGGTAATGAAGCTTTCTTT. V and J are TRBV27 and TRBJ1-1; 11 bases agree with TRBD1. V lost 3 bases to trimming and J lost 7 bases; unmatched junction nucleotides: 4. The CDR3 contains 14 residues. CDR1 and CDR2 from the germline V gene are MNHEY and SMNVEV (reference sequence).

This chain uses TRBV4-3 with TRBJ2-7; 12 bases map to TRBD2. The CDR3 is 18 residues long. CDR1 and CDR2 (germline): LGHNA, YSLEER. V was clipped by 1 base and J by 2 bases; unmatched bases: 9. This CDR3 reads CASSQATLAGGRTYEQYF. CDR3 nucleotide sequence: TGCGCCAGCAGCCAAGCTACTCTAGCGGGGGGGCGGACCTACGAGCAGTACTTC.

This chain links TRBV5-4 with TRBJ2-5, with 10 nucleotides matching TRBD2. The CDR3 is made up of 17 amino acids. The trim removed 1 base at V and 4 bases at J, leaving 10 bases unmatched. Looked up from germline, CDR1 is SGHNT and CDR2 is YYREEE (reference sequence). The CDR3, as DNA: TGTGCCAGCAGCTTGCTACTAGCGGGGCCGAAGGGAGAGACCCAGTACTTC. This codes for CASSLLLAGPKGETQYF.

V usage is TRBV19 and J usage is TRBJ1-5; D ambiguous. Germline CDR1 LNHDA, CDR2 SQIVND (reference sequence). Trimming removed 4 bases from V and 8 bases from J, with 12 bases in between. The CDR3 is made up of 13 amino acids. This CDR3 reads CASSKYPGEPQHF. The CDR3 region has the DNA TGTGCCAGTAGTAAGTACCCCGGGGAGCCCCAGCATTTT.

The rearrangement links TRBV14 to TRBJ1-6, with D maybe TRBD1 (5 bases). Trimming left V 0 bases short and J 0 bases short, with 15 bases between. Germline V gives CDR1 SGHDN, CDR2 FVKESK. The CDR3 totals 19 residues. As DNA, the CDR3 is TGTGCCAGCAGCCAAGATTGGCAGGGCCAGAGCTCCTATAATTCACCCCTCCACTTT. This gives the protein CASSQDWQGQSSYNSPLHF.

CDR3 DNA: TGTGCCAGCAGCTTAGATTCAGGAAGGGAGCAGTTCTTC. Translating it yields CASSLDSGREQFF. This chain uses TRBV11-3 with TRBJ2-1; D ambiguous. V gave up 0 bases and J gave up 10 bases, with 10 bases separating them. The germline CDR1 and CDR2 sequences are SGHNT and YENEEA. This CDR3 has 13 residues.

The chain carries TRBV5-1 and TRBJ1-1; D unclear. The CDR3 is made up of 14 amino acids. V lost 0 bases and J lost 3, with 9 bases in between. Germline V gene data show CDR1 as SGHRS and CDR2 as YFSETQ. The CDR3 region has the DNA TGCGCCAGCAGCTTGGATCTTGGCCACACTGAAGCTTTCTTT. Translation gives CASSLDLGHTEAFF.

The genes are TRBV14 and TRBJ1-2; D is ambiguous. Germline CDR1 is SGHDN and CDR2 is FVKESK. The CDR3 loop spans 13 amino acids. Trimming pared 5 bases from V and 5 bases from J, leaving 12 bases between. CDR3 in DNA: TGTGCCAGCAGCAGCCAAGGAAAATATGGCTACACCTTC. Translated, it gives CASSSQGKYGYTF.

J is TRBJ2-2 and V is TRBV2; D possibly corresponds to TRBD2 (7 bases). With 4 bases removed from V and 3 bases from J, the gap between germline ends came to 15 bases. Germline lookup yields CDR1 SNHLY and CDR2 FYNNEI. The CDR3 covers 16 residues. The CDR3 sequence is CASSVGAGAHTGELFF. The CDR3 DNA sequence: TGTGCCAGCAGTGTAGGGGCGGGGGCCCACACCGGGGAGCTGTTTTTT. Complete variable domain (other parts from reference TRBV2 and TRBJ2-2): EPEVTQTPSHQVTQMGQEVILRCVPISNHLYFYWYRQILGQKVEFLVSFYNNEISEKSEIFDDQFSVERPDGSNFTLKIRSTKLEDSAMYFCASSVGAGAHTGELFFGEGSRLTVL.

The chain employs TRBV4-2 and TRBJ2-7; 7 bases map to TRBD2. J lost 0 bases, V lost 4 bases, and 6 bases had no gene match. The CDR3 is made up of 15 amino acids. Germline V gene lookup returns CDR1 LGHNA and CDR2 YNFKEQ. In DNA, the CDR3 is TGTGCCAGCAGCCGGGACTACTTGGTCTCCTACGAGCAGTACTTC. Amino acid sequence: CASSRDYLVSYEQYF.

V gene TRBV6-5 combines with J gene TRBJ2-7; 8 bases map to TRBD1. Germline V CDR1 and CDR2: MNHEY, SVGAGI. This CDR3 comprises 16 residues. J lost 4 bases, V lost 0 bases, and 8 bases had no gene match. The CDR3 DNA follows: TGTGCCAGCAGTTACTCGAGCCGACAGGGGTATTACGAGCAGTACTTC. Residues: CASSYSSRQGYYEQYF.

This clone is medium-sized. The CDR3 DNA follows: TGTGCCAGCAGTTTAGAACAGGGGATCTTCAACTATGGCTACACCTTC. It encodes CASSLEQGIFNYGYTF. The J gene is TRBJ1-2, the V gene TRBV2, with 7 bases fitting TRBD1. The CDR3 has 16 residues. Germline values: CDR1 SNHLY, CDR2 FYNNEI. The trim removed 5 bases at V and 2 bases at J, leaving 11 bases unmatched. The whole variable domain, filled in from reference TRBV2 and TRBJ1-2, reads EPEVTQTPSHQVTQMGQEVILRCVPISNHLYFYWYRQILGQKVEFLVSFYNNEISEKSEIFDDQFSVERPDGSNFTLKIRSTKLEDSAMYFCASSLEQGIFNYGYTFGSGTRLTVV.

This chain joins TRBV28 and TRBJ2-7; TRBD1 might be the D (5 bases). Germline lookup yields CDR1 MDHEN and CDR2 SYDVKM. The CDR3 covers 17 residues. V dropped 1 base and J dropped 0 bases, with 16 bases sitting between them. The CDR3 DNA is TGTGCCAGCAGTTTATCCCTGGACACTTATAGCTCCTACGAGCAGTACTTC. This sequence encodes CASSLSLDTYSSYEQYF. Full variable domain (missing parts from reference TRBV28 and TRBJ2-7): DVKVTQSSRYLVKRTGEKVFLECVQDMDHENMFWYRQDPGLGLRLIYFSYDVKMKEKGDIPEGYSVSREKKERFSLILESASTNQTSMYLCASSLSLDTYSSYEQYFGPGTRLTVT.

The CDR3 DNA is TGTGCCAGTCAGGGGGCCTTCTCCTACGAGCAGTACTTC. It specifies CASQGAFSYEQYF. The chain couples TRBV18 to TRBJ2-7; 8 nucleotides match TRBD1. Trimming removed 9 bases from V and 0 bases from J; junction bases left unmatched: 4. CDR3 length: 13 residues. The germline V gene encodes CDR1 KGHSH and CDR2 LQKENI.

This chain uses TRBV19 with TRBJ1-1, with D possibly matching TRBD1 (6 bases). The germline V gene encodes CDR1 LNHDA and CDR2 SQIVND (reference sequence). The CDR3 contains 15 residues. Trimming removed 5 bases at V and 3 bases at J, with 16 bases between. CDR3 bases: TGTGCCAGTAGTGCCCGACAGGCTGGGGACACTGAAGCTTTCTTT. This sequence encodes CASSARQAGDTEAFF.

V and J are TRBV7-2 and TRBJ2-1, with 7 bases identical to TRBD1. With V trimmed by 2 bases and J by 3 bases, 1 base remained unmatched. The germline CDR1 and CDR2 sequences are SGHTA and FQGNSA. The CDR3 totals 14 residues. In nucleotides, the CDR3 is TGTGCCAGCAGCTTAAGGGACAGCTACAATGAGCAGTTCTTC. This sequence encodes CASSLRDSYNEQFF.

V and J are TRBV18 and TRBJ1-5, with D possibly being TRBD1 (5 bases). Per germline, CDR1 KGHSH and CDR2 LQKENI. CDR3 size: 15 residues. The V end lost 2 bases, the J end lost 5 bases, and 13 bases lay between the germline ends. The chain's CDR3 is CASSPGRVVDQPQHF. The CDR3, as DNA: TGTGCCAGCTCACCAGGCAGGGTCGTTGATCAGCCCCAGCATTTT.

This chain's CDR3 is CASSYRRRRDEKLFF. The CDR3 nucleotides are TGTGCCAGCAGTTACCGCAGGCGGAGGGATGAAAAACTGTTTTTT. The rearrangement links TRBV6-5 to TRBJ1-4; D remains ambiguous. The V gene lost 2 bases and the J gene lost 6 bases, with 13 bases spanning the gap. Germline CDR1 and CDR2: MNHEY and SVGAGI. There are 15 residues in the CDR3.

This chain connects TRBV2 to TRBJ1-6; D gene unclear. The ends were cut back, 5 bases at V and 9 bases at J, with 14 bases in the middle. CDR1 is SNHLY and CDR2 is FYNNEI in the germline V gene. The CDR3 length is 14 residues. DNA of the CDR3: TGTGCCAGCAGTTCCCGGCAGGTCACTTCACCCCTCCACTTT. It specifies CASSSRQVTSPLHF.

The chain joins TRBV4-3 to TRBJ2-1; D might be TRBD2 (6 bases). CDR3 size: 17 residues. Trimming took 0 bases from V and 12 from J, leaving 24 bases between them. Looked up from germline, CDR1 is LGHNA and CDR2 is YSLEER. The CDR3 DNA reads TGCGCCAGCAGCCAAGATATTGGGGACGCGCGGAGGGGCGGGCAGTTCTTC. Protein sequence: CASSQDIGDARRGGQFF.

The rearrangement uses TRBV9 and TRBJ1-1, with D unclear. With 0 bases removed from V and 4 bases from J, the gap between germline ends came to 4 bases. Germline-derived CDR1 and CDR2 are SGDLS and YYNGEE. The CDR3 runs to 12 residues. The CDR3 reads CASSVAGTEAFF. CDR3 bases: TGTGCCAGCAGCGTAGCAGGCACTGAAGCTTTCTTT.

The chain couples TRBV30 to TRBJ2-7, with D perhaps TRBD1 (5 bases). With 5 bases removed from V and 6 bases from J, the gap between germline ends came to 14 bases. The CDR3 totals 12 residues. CDR1 is GTSNPN and CDR2 is SVGIG in the germline V gene (reference sequence). The CDR3 is CAWVQGWGEQYF. CDR3 nucleotides: TGTGCCTGGGTTCAGGGATGGGGCGAGCAGTACTTC.

This clone has more than one count but fewer than ten. The gene calls are TRBV5-1 and TRBJ2-5, with D perhaps matching TRBD1 or TRBD2 (5 bases each). Germline V gives CDR1 SGHRS, CDR2 YFSETQ. CDR3 length: 12 amino acids. V was shortened by 6 bases and J by 6 bases, with 12 bases between the two germline ends. The CDR3 loop reads CASTGQGQTQYF. The CDR3 coding sequence is TGCGCCAGCACTGGTCAGGGACAGACCCAGTACTTC. Filled out from reference TRBV5-1 and TRBJ2-5, the complete variable domain reads KAGVTQTPRYLIKTRGQQVTLSCSPISGHRSVSWYQQTPGQGLQFLFEYFSETQRNKGNFPGRFSGRQFSNSRSEMNVSTLELGDSALYLCASTGQGQTQYFGPGTRLLVL.

This clone counts as medium-sized. The rearrangement joins TRBV9 to TRBJ2-5, with 10 positions matching TRBD2. Germline trimming cut 0 bases from V and 5 bases from J; bases unmatched to any gene: 10. The germline V gene encodes CDR1 SGDLS and CDR2 YYNGEE. This CDR3 contains 17 residues. The CDR3 region is CASSVAPSGGGAETQYF. The CDR3 DNA reads TGTGCCAGCAGCGTAGCGCCTAGCGGGGGAGGAGCGGAGACCCAGTACTTC.

The V call is TRBV6-5, the J call TRBJ2-7, with D possibly TRBD1 on 6 matching bases. Trimming cost V 4 bases and J 3 bases, with 10 bases left between them. CDR1 MNHEY and CDR2 SVGAGI come from the germline V gene. The CDR3 loop spans 13 amino acids. The CDR3 reads CASSSPGHYEQYF. CDR3 nucleotides: TGTGCCAGCAGTTCCCCGGGACACTACGAGCAGTACTTC.

The chain carries TRBV29-1 and TRBJ1-1; 7 nucleotides line up with TRBD1. Germline CDR1 reads SQVTM; CDR2 reads ANQGSEA. The CDR3 sequence is 15 residues long. V dropped 1 base and J dropped 0; count of bases not matched to a gene: 5. CDR3 DNA: TGCAGCGTTGAAGGTAGGGGGCTAATGAACACTGAAGCTTTCTTT. This gives the protein CSVEGRGLMNTEAFF.

J is TRBJ2-2 and V is TRBV5-4; no definite D call. Germline V gives CDR1 SGHNT, CDR2 YYREEE (reference sequence). This CDR3 is 13 amino acids long. V dropped 5 bases and J dropped 4 bases, with 9 bases sitting between them. The CDR3 loop is CASSPLGTGELFF. The CDR3 coding sequence is TGTGCCAGCAGTCCCCTAGGCACCGGGGAGCTGTTTTTT.

V and J are TRBV2 and TRBJ2-2, with 8 bases that match TRBD1. CDR1 SNHLY and CDR2 FYNNEI come from the germline V gene. CDR3 length: 14 residues. V lost 7 bases and J lost 0; bases outside the gene matches: 1. The chain's CDR3 is CASKDRANTGELFF. The CDR3 region has the DNA TGTGCCAGCAAGGACAGGGCGAACACCGGGGAGCTGTTTTTT.

This sequence joins TRBV7-2 and TRBJ2-3; no reliable D call. The CDR3 loop spans 14 amino acids. Trimming left V 1 base short and J 2 bases short, with 7 bases between. CDR1 and CDR2 (germline): SGHTA, FQGNSA. The CDR3 nucleotides are TGTGCCAGCAGCTTAGGAAGGGCCACAGATACGCAGTATTTT. Translating it yields CASSLGRATDTQYF.

V and J are TRBV7-8 and TRBJ2-3; 9 positions match TRBD1. The CDR3 covers 18 residues. V was clipped by 0 bases and J by 2 bases; unmatched bases: 9. CDR1 and CDR2 from the germline V gene are SGHVS and FQNEAQ. The DNA for the CDR3 is TGTGCCAGCAGCTTAGCCCCGGGACAGGGAAGATTCACAGATACGCAGTATTTT. This translates into CASSLAPGQGRFTDTQYF.

The chain is built from TRBV5-5 and TRBJ2-7; TRBD2 might be the D (6 bases). The CDR3 contains 14 residues. CDR1 SGHKS and CDR2 YYEKEE come from the germline V gene (reference sequence). V was trimmed by 0 bases and J by 1 base, leaving 8 bases between them. The CDR3 DNA follows: TGTGCCAGCAGCTTGGTGGGGACTTCCTACGAGCAGTACTTC. Translated, it gives CASSLVGTSYEQYF.

This clone was seen once. The chain recombines TRBV9 with TRBJ2-1, with 7 bases fitting TRBD1. This CDR3 is 17 amino acids long. J was trimmed by 3 bases and V by 1 base; bases with no gene match: 10. Germline CDR1 and CDR2: SGDLS and YYNGEE. The DNA of the CDR3 is TGTGCCAGCAGCGTATCCAGCCTGAGGGGGCTCTACAATGAGCAGTTCTTC. Translation: CASSVSSLRGLYNEQFF.